What follows are 25 T cell receptor beta chains derived from one specimen sequenced in a study of T cell responses to AZD1222 COVID-19 vaccine. TCRdb's copy holds only in-frame clones and misses some; the assay was immunoSEQ multiplex PCR. The sample has some 97,000 clones, roughly 89% seen once. This specimen consisted of peripheral blood, obtained on day 0 of AZD1222 vaccination. All receptors come from an adult in good health.

This sequence joins TRBV28 and TRBJ1-3; 7 bases fit TRBD1. From germline, CDR1 is MDHEN and CDR2 SYDVKM. The CDR3 is 15 amino acids. V trimming: 6 bases; J trimming: 2 bases; junction bases outside the gene matches: 7. The CDR3 coding sequence is TGTGCCAGCAGACAACACCAGGGGGCTGGAAACACCATATATTTT. Protein: CASRQHQGAGNTIYF.

This clone has more than one count but fewer than ten. The J gene is TRBJ2-2, the V gene TRBV11-3; D may correspond to TRBD1 or TRBD2 (6 bases each). V was clipped by 2 bases and J by 1 base, with 11 bases between them. Germline V gene sequence: CDR1 SGHNT, CDR2 YENEEA. This CDR3 has 16 amino acids. The chain's CDR3 is CASSLKRGLNTGELFF. For the CDR3, the DNA is TGTGCCAGCAGCTTAAAACGGGGGCTGAACACCGGGGAGCTGTTTTTT.

The chain has TRBV7-9 and TRBJ1-6; 7 bases match TRBD1. Germline-derived CDR1 and CDR2 are SEHNR and FQNEAQ (reference sequence). V shed 2 bases, J shed 6 bases, and the junction held 1 base outside the gene matches. The CDR3 totals 14 residues. DNA for the CDR3: TGTGCCAGCAGCTTAACAGGGGCTAATTCACCCCTCCACTTT. This sequence encodes CASSLTGANSPLHF.

J is TRBJ1-5 and V is TRBV6-2 or TRBV6-3; D remains unclear. Trimming took off 5 bases at V and 0 bases at J, with 8 bases between the two ends. CDR3 size: 14 residues. Per germline, CDR1 MNHEY and CDR2 SVGEGT. The CDR3 region is CASSRSHSNQPQHF. The CDR3 DNA reads TGTGCCAGCAGTCGTTCCCATAGCAATCAGCCCCAGCATTTT.

The J gene is TRBJ1-5, the V gene TRBV18, with D tentatively TRBD1 (5 bases). This CDR3 has 16 residues. Looked up from germline, CDR1 is KGHSH and CDR2 is LQKENI. V lost 3 bases and J 2 bases, leaving 14 bases between the germline ends. CDR3 loop: CASSPLGERGNQPQHF. DNA for the CDR3: TGTGCCAGCTCACCCCTGGGGGAACGAGGCAATCAGCCCCAGCATTTT.

The CDR3 protein is CASSLNSRSTEAFF. CDR3 coding DNA: TGTGCCAGCAGCTTAAATTCTAGAAGCACTGAAGCTTTCTTT. The V and J genes are TRBV7-6 and TRBJ1-1; D not resolved. V lost 2 bases and J lost 4, with 11 bases in between. The germline V gene has CDR1 SGHVS and CDR2 FNYEAQ. The CDR3 length is 14 residues.

The gene calls are TRBV27 and TRBJ1-2; no clear D. Germline V gene sequence: CDR1 MNHEY, CDR2 SMNVEV (reference sequence). The CDR3 spans 13 residues. Trimming took 4 bases from V and 4 from J, leaving 10 bases between them. This chain's CDR3 is CASSSTVSYGYTF. The CDR3 region has the DNA TGTGCCAGCAGTTCAACGGTTTCCTATGGCTACACCTTC.

The chain couples TRBV7-9 to TRBJ1-1; 9 positions agree with TRBD1. Germline CDR1 and CDR2: SEHNR and FQNEAQ (reference sequence). Trimming cost V 5 bases and J 5 bases; bases outside gene matches: 6. The CDR3 is 14 residues long. The DNA of the CDR3 is TGTGCCAGCAGCATACAGGGGGCTTGGACTGAAGCTTTCTTT. Protein: CASSIQGAWTEAFF.

The J gene is TRBJ1-1, the V gene TRBV14; TRBD1 matches 10 bases. Germline loops: CDR1 SGHDN, CDR2 FVKESK. J gave up 3 bases and V 0 bases, and 7 bases lay outside the gene matches. CDR3 length: 17 amino acids. This CDR3 is CASSQEGPGTGDTEAFF. CDR3 bases: TGTGCCAGCAGCCAAGAAGGGCCCGGGACAGGGGACACTGAAGCTTTCTTT.

This rearrangement joins TRBV14 to TRBJ1-6; tentative D call: TRBD1 (5 bases). Germline CDR1 reads SGHDN; CDR2 reads FVKESK. Trimming pared 8 bases from V and 0 bases from J, leaving 14 bases between. The CDR3 runs to 16 residues. In DNA, the CDR3 is TGTGCCAGCCAACCTGGGGGGAGCTCCTATAATTCACCCCTCCACTTT. Amino acids: CASQPGGSSYNSPLHF.

The rearrangement links TRBV7-7 to TRBJ2-2, with D possibly matching TRBD2 (6 bases). The CDR3 length is 14 residues. V was cut by 5 bases and J by 2 bases, with 9 bases left in between. Per germline, CDR1 SSHAT and CDR2 FNYEAQ (reference sequence). The CDR3 DNA sequence: TGTGCCAGCAGCGAAGGACTAAACACCGGGGAGCTGTTTTTT. Translating it yields CASSEGLNTGELFF.

This clone was recorded many times. This rearrangement joins TRBV3-1 (or the pseudogene TRBV3-2) to TRBJ1-6; 10 bases are a match to TRBD1. Trimming cost V 6 bases and J 3 bases; bases outside gene matches: 5. The V gene's germline CDR1 is LGHDT and CDR2 YNNKEL (reference sequence). This CDR3 is built from 16 residues. CDR3 DNA sequence: TGTGCCAGCAGGAGACAGGGGGCCGACTATAATTCACCCCTCCACTTT. This codes for CASRRQGADYNSPLHF.

The chain joins TRBV4-3 to TRBJ2-7; D possibly corresponds to TRBD2 (6 bases). CDR1 and CDR2 (germline): LGHNA, YSLEER. There are 15 residues in the CDR3. With 1 base removed from V and 3 bases from J, the gap between germline ends came to 13 bases. DNA for the CDR3: TGCGCCAGCAGCCAAGGGTGGACGGAGGGCTACGAGCAGTACTTC. This translates into CASSQGWTEGYEQYF.

In its sample, this clone ranks as medium-sized (0.01 to 0.1%). This chain's CDR3 is CASSEGTGVILGEKLFF. CDR3 sequence (DNA): TGTGCCAGCAGTGAAGGGACAGGGGTTATCTTAGGAGAAAAACTGTTTTTT. The V gene is TRBV6-1, the J gene TRBJ1-4; 9 nucleotides line up with TRBD1. The CDR3 is 17 residues long. Germline CDR1 is MNHNS and CDR2 is SASEGT. Trimming cost V 1 base and J 8 bases; bases outside gene matches: 11.

The rearrangement links TRBV4-1 to TRBJ1-6; 7 bases map to TRBD1. The CDR3 runs 18 residues. Germline CDR1 and CDR2: MGHRA and YSYEKL. Trimming cost V 2 bases and J 5 bases; bases outside gene matches: 12. CDR3 bases: TGCGCCAGCAGCCAACGTGTGGGCAGGGGGGACGATAATTCACCCCTCCACTTT. Protein product: CASSQRVGRGDDNSPLHF.

In its sample, this clone was seen once. The rearrangement uses TRBV30 and TRBJ2-1; 7 bases align to TRBD2. CDR1 is GTSNPN, CDR2 SVGIG, per germline (reference sequence). The length of the CDR3 is 15 residues. Unmatched junction bases numbered 6, after V lost 0 bases and J lost 4 bases. CDR3 nucleotides: TGTGCCTGGAGTGTTGGGTGGGGGGGATACAATGAGCAGTTCTTC. Encoded protein: CAWSVGWGGYNEQFF.

The chain couples TRBV5-6 to TRBJ2-3; no clear D. CDR3 length: 11 amino acids. V lost 4 bases to trimming and J lost 4 bases, with 4 bases between them. CDR1 and CDR2 from the germline V gene are SGHDT and YYEEEE. This CDR3 reads CASSQADTQYF. CDR3 DNA: TGTGCCAGCAGCCAGGCAGATACGCAGTATTTT.

The rearrangement joins TRBV29-1 to TRBJ1-2; 7 bases are a match to TRBD1. V lost 6 bases to trimming and J lost 8 bases; unmatched junction nucleotides: 9. The CDR3 is 12 residues long. In germline, CDR1 is SQVTM, CDR2 ANQGSEA. The DNA of the CDR3 is TGCAGCGTCGACAGGGACCAGCGGGGCTACACCTTC. Protein: CSVDRDQRGYTF. The full variable domain, rest sourced from reference TRBV29-1 and TRBJ1-2, is SAVISQKPSRDICQRGTSLTIQCQVDSQVTMMFWYRQQPGQSLTLIATANQGSEATYESGFVIDKFPISRPNLTFSTLTVSNMSPEDSSIYLCSVDRDQRGYTFGSGTRLTVV.

The genes are TRBV7-6 and TRBJ1-5, with D possibly TRBD1 on 6 matching bases. CDR1 and CDR2 from the germline V gene are SGHVS and FNYEAQ. Trimming removed 5 bases from V and 3 bases from J, with 26 bases in between. The CDR3 loop spans 19 amino acids. The CDR3 bases are TGTGCCAGCAGCCCCAGGTGGACAGCGCGCGGACCTCCCAATCAGCCCCAGCATTTT. Its translation is CASSPRWTARGPPNQPQHF.

V usage is TRBV11-2 and J usage is TRBJ1-1, with 7 nucleotides matching TRBD1. The CDR3 is 15 residues long. The germline CDR1 and CDR2 sequences are SGHAT and FQNNGV. With V trimmed by 5 bases and J by 0 bases, 6 bases remained unmatched. The CDR3 bases are TGTGCCAGCAGCAACCCTGGACAGGTGAACACTGAAGCTTTCTTT. The encoded protein is CASSNPGQVNTEAFF.

The rearrangement links TRBV6-5 to TRBJ2-7; D possibly uses TRBD1 or TRBD2 (5 bases each). CDR3 length equals 14 residues. Germline V gives CDR1 MNHEY, CDR2 SVGAGI. The V end lost 6 bases, the J end lost 4 bases, and 16 bases lay between the germline ends. The DNA of the CDR3 is TGTGCCAGCAGATCTACCGGGACGGGTTACGAGCAGTACTTC. Translation: CASRSTGTGYEQYF.

The chain links TRBV5-5 to TRBJ1-2; 7 positions match TRBD1. Germline V gene data show CDR1 as SGHKS and CDR2 as YYEKEE (reference sequence). V lost 4 bases and J lost 4; bases outside the gene matches: 4. CDR3 length equals 13 residues. The CDR3 DNA sequence: TGTGCCAGCAGCCGGGACAGCAGCTATGGCTACACCTTC. Its translation: CASSRDSSYGYTF.

This clone was observed a handful of times. V usage is TRBV6-2 or TRBV6-3 and J usage is TRBJ1-1; 7 bases fit TRBD1. Germline V lookup: CDR1 MNHEY, CDR2 SVGEGT. The V segment lost 4 bases and the J segment 2 bases; nucleotides outside the gene matches: 7. This CDR3 is built from 15 residues. CDR3 sequence: CASSWPRTGNTEAFF. The CDR3 nucleotides read TGTGCCAGCAGTTGGCCTCGGACAGGCAACACTGAAGCTTTCTTT.

On this clone itself: The junction does not match germline at one end; this may be a read error. The chain combines TRBV19 with TRBJ1-1, with D possibly being TRBD1 (5 bases). In germline, CDR1 is LNHDA, CDR2 SQIVND (reference sequence). The CDR3 is 14 amino acids. This CDR3 reads CASSVDSQNTEAFF. The CDR3 nucleotides read TGTGCCAGTAGTGTAGACAGCCAGAACACTGAAGCTTTCTTT.

The chain joins TRBV7-2 to TRBJ2-7; 7 nucleotides align to TRBD2. Germline assignment: CDR1 SGHTA and CDR2 FQGNSA. Trimming removed 0 bases from V and 5 bases from J; junction bases left unmatched: 4. This CDR3 spans 14 amino acids. This chain's CDR3 is CASSLALAPNEQYF. The CDR3 DNA is TGTGCCAGCAGCTTAGCACTAGCGCCAAACGAGCAGTACTTC. The full variable domain, with the rest looked up from reference TRBV7-2 and TRBJ2-7, is GAGVSQSPSNKVTEKGKDVELRCDPISGHTALYWYRQSLGQGLEFLIYFQGNSAPDKSGLPSDRFSAERTGGSVSTLTIQRTQQEDSAVYLCASSLALAPNEQYFGPGTRLTVT.